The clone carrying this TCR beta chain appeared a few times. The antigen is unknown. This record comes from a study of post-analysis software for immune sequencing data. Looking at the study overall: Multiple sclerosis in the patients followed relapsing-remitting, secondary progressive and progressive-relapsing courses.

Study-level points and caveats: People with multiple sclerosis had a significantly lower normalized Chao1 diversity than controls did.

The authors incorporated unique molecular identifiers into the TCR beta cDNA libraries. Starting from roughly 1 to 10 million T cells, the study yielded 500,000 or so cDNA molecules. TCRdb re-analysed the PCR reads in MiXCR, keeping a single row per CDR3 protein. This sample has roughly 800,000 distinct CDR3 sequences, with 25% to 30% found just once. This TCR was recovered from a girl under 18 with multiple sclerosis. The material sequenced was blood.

CDR3 protein: CASSLEAGGGNTEAFF. The DNA for the CDR3 is TGTGCCAGCAGCTTAGAGGCGGGAGGGGGTAACACTGAAGCTTTCTTT. The chain combines TRBV7-2 with TRBJ1-1, with TRBD1 as a possible D gene (6 bases). The V gene's germline CDR1 is SGHTA and CDR2 FQGNSA. V lost 1 base and J lost 2, with 14 bases in between. This CDR3 has 16 amino acids.